This T cell receptor beta chain is drawn from a study of blood T cell repertoires in COVID-19. Study summary: From T cells, B-cell-depleted T cells, or PBMCs came the material, which was cDNA or gDNA.

In the authors' methods: How many nucleated cells were present was estimated from reference gene primer amplification. Some clones are missing from TCRdb's copy, which holds only in-frame ones; the method was immunoSEQ multiplex PCR. V, J and clone size are taken as reported in that table, and D and trimming were inferred from the DNA itself. The sample records 70,000 or so clones, roughly 87% being singletons. The sequence derives from a woman aged 45-65 years with acute or convalescent COVID-19. Material for sequencing was peripheral blood.

CDR3 sequence reads: CASSSGGQLTDTQYF. In DNA form, the CDR3 reads TGTGCCAGCAGTTCAGGGGGACAGCTCACAGATACGCAGTATTTT. The V and J genes are TRBV27 and TRBJ2-3, with 7 bases that match TRBD1. Trimming cost V 4 bases and J 2 bases; bases outside gene matches: 6. Germline values: CDR1 MNHEY, CDR2 SMNVEV (reference sequence). There are 15 residues in the CDR3.